The 32 T cell receptor beta chains in this list originate from one sample, sequenced in a study of cytomegalovirus exposure and HLA in healthy donors. PCR amplification relied on 60 Vbeta primers (plus 13 Jbeta primers). This table comes from immunoSEQ multiplex PCR, and its TCRdb copy is limited to in-frame clones, with some not included. Of around 150,000 clones in the sample, around 79% were seen once. Sequences were obtained from PBMCs. These TCRs come from a man in his forties in good health and CMV-seropositive.

The chain uses TRBV6-6 and TRBJ1-1; no clear D gene. Trimming stripped 2 bases from V and 5 bases from J, with 15 bases between. The germline gives CDR1 MNHNY, CDR2 SVGAGI (reference sequence). This CDR3 has 15 residues. The DNA for the CDR3 is TGTGCCAGCAGTTACGTTTCCGGGGTCTCGACTGAAGCTTTCTTT. Encoded protein: CASSYVSGVSTEAFF.

This chain links TRBV6-6 with TRBJ1-1; possible D gene TRBD1, 6 bases. V was cut by 0 bases and J by 4 bases, with 9 bases left in between. This CDR3 region has 14 residues. Germline CDR1 is MNHNY and CDR2 is SVGAGI (reference sequence). CDR3 sequence: CASSYSGGGTEAFF. As DNA, the CDR3 is TGTGCCAGCAGTTACTCGGGAGGGGGCACTGAAGCTTTCTTT.

V is TRBV5-4 and J is TRBJ2-1, with a possible D match to TRBD1 (6 bases). Germline-derived CDR1 and CDR2 are SGHNT and YYREEE (reference sequence). V lost 7 bases and J 8 bases, leaving 16 bases between the germline ends. The CDR3 consists of 13 residues. CDR3 bases: TGTGCCAGCCAACAGGGATCTAAGCATGAGCAGTTCTTC. The encoded protein is CASQQGSKHEQFF.

The V and J genes are TRBV30 and TRBJ1-2; tentative D call: TRBD1 (6 bases). V lost 4 bases and J 7 bases, leaving 19 bases between the germline ends. The CDR3 has 14 residues. From germline, CDR1 is GTSNPN and CDR2 SVGIG (reference sequence). In DNA, the CDR3 is TGTGCCTGGATCATTCCGGGACACTGGAGTGGCTACACCTTC. It encodes CAWIIPGHWSGYTF.

This clone appeared a single time. The V call is TRBV7-2, the J call TRBJ1-2, with a weak D call TRBD1 (5 bases). The CDR3 spans 16 residues. V was trimmed by 5 bases and J by 4 bases, leaving 20 bases between them. Looked up from germline, CDR1 is SGHTA and CDR2 is FQGNSA. Written as DNA, the CDR3 is TGTGCCAGCAGCCCAAAATGGGGCGGACCGCTCTATGGCTACACCTTC. Translated, it gives CASSPKWGGPLYGYTF.

The CDR3 nucleotides are TGTGCCAGCTCACCAATAGCTCGACCAGCTTCTCACCAGCCCCAGCATTTT. Translation gives CASSPIARPASHQPQHF. V usage is TRBV18 and J usage is TRBJ1-5; D uncertain. There are 17 residues in the CDR3. Germline V gene lookup returns CDR1 KGHSH and CDR2 LQKENI. V lost 2 bases, J lost 7 bases, and 21 bases lay in between.

The chain combines TRBV5-4 with TRBJ1-1; TRBD1 aligns across 7 bases. CDR1 and CDR2 (germline): SGHNT, YYREEE (reference sequence). The CDR3 consists of 13 residues. V lost 5 bases to trimming and J lost 8 bases; unmatched junction nucleotides: 9. The CDR3 protein is CASRKGQTKEAFF. The CDR3 DNA is TGTGCCAGCAGGAAGGGACAGACAAAGGAAGCTTTCTTT. The full variable domain, in which reference TRBV5-4 and TRBJ1-1 provide the parts outside the CDR3, is ETGVTQSPTHLIKTRGQQVTLRCSSQSGHNTVSWYQQALGQGPQFIFQYYREEENGRGNFPPRFSGLQFPNYSSELNVNALELDDSALYLCASRKGQTKEAFFGQGTRLTVV.

This chain links TRBV19 with TRBJ2-7, with D maybe TRBD2 (6 bases). The CDR3 is 12 residues long. The V end was cut by 3 bases, the J end by 4 bases, with 7 bases between. From germline, CDR1 is LNHDA and CDR2 SQIVND (reference sequence). CDR3 sequence reads: CASSMGGYEQYF. DNA of the CDR3: TGTGCCAGTAGTATGGGAGGTTACGAGCAGTACTTC.

The chain uses TRBV4-1 and TRBJ1-4; the D is unclear. CDR1 and CDR2 (germline): MGHRA, YSYEKL. Deletions cut 1 base from V and 5 bases from J, with 14 bases between. The CDR3 length is 16 residues. CDR3: CASSQVPGRVNEKLFF. CDR3 nucleotide sequence: TGCGCCAGCAGCCAAGTTCCCGGGAGGGTAAATGAAAAACTGTTTTTT.

The rearrangement joins TRBV11-2 to TRBJ2-3; D is unresolved. Germline CDR1 reads SGHAT; CDR2 reads FQNNGV. CDR3 length equals 11 residues. The ends were cut back, 5 bases at V and 7 bases at J, with 7 bases in the middle. The DNA for the CDR3 is TGTGCCAGCAGCCCCGGGTATACGCAGTATTTT. Translated, it gives CASSPGYTQYF.

This clone occurred a few times. The rearrangement joins TRBV5-1 to TRBJ2-5; 9 positions agree with TRBD1. Germline V gene lookup returns CDR1 SGHRS and CDR2 YFSETQ. V dropped 6 bases and J dropped 5; count of bases not matched to a gene: 8. The CDR3 extends over 14 amino acids. The CDR3 DNA reads TGCGCCAGCAAGCCGGGACAGGGTAGGGAGACCCAGTACTTC. It yields the protein CASKPGQGRETQYF.

The chain has TRBV7-9 and TRBJ2-6, with TRBD1 as a possible D gene (6 bases). The CDR3 consists of 15 residues. Germline V gene lookup returns CDR1 SEHNR and CDR2 FQNEAQ (reference sequence). V was cut by 2 bases and J by 2 bases, with 7 bases left in between. CDR3 sequence: CASSLSGAGANVLTF. The CDR3, as DNA: TGTGCCAGCAGCTTATCAGGGGCTGGGGCCAACGTCCTGACTTTC.

Only a few counts were recorded for this clone. The V gene is TRBV14, the J gene TRBJ1-2; possible D gene TRBD1, 5 bases. Between the trimmed V and J ends, which lost 1 base and 9 bases, there was a span of 12 bases. CDR1 and CDR2 from the germline V gene are SGHDN and FVKESK. The CDR3 has 13 amino acids. Here the CDR3 DNA reads TGTGCCAGCAGCCAAGTTAACAGGAAAAGCTACACCTTC. Encoded protein: CASSQVNRKSYTF. Variable domain in full (rest from reference TRBV14 and TRBJ1-2): EAGVTQFPSHSVIEKGQTVTLRCDPISGHDNLYWYRRVMGKEIKFLLHFVKESKQDESGMPNNRFLAERTGGTYSTLKVQPAELEDSGVYFCASSQVNRKSYTFGSGTRLTVV.

This chain uses TRBV5-1 with TRBJ1-2, with D perhaps matching TRBD1 (5 bases). Trimming removed 4 bases from V and 4 bases from J, with 14 bases in between. The CDR3 runs 14 residues. From germline, CDR1 is SGHRS and CDR2 YFSETQ. For the CDR3, the DNA is TGCGCCAGCAGCCTAGACAGCTATACCTATGGCTACACCTTC. It is translated as CASSLDSYTYGYTF. Variable domain in full (rest from reference TRBV5-1 and TRBJ1-2): KAGVTQTPRYLIKTRGQQVTLSCSPISGHRSVSWYQQTPGQGLQFLFEYFSETQRNKGNFPGRFSGRQFSNSRSEMNVSTLELGDSALYLCASSLDSYTYGYTFGSGTRLTVV.

The V and J genes are TRBV18 and TRBJ2-7, with D maybe TRBD2 (5 bases). Germline V gene lookup returns CDR1 KGHSH and CDR2 LQKENI. The CDR3 consists of 14 residues. The germline V and J ends were trimmed by 6 bases and 2 bases, with 14 bases remaining between them. This CDR3 is CASSSSNGAYEQYF. In DNA form, the CDR3 reads TGTGCCAGCTCCTCTTCCAACGGGGCCTACGAGCAGTACTTC. Using reference TRBV18 and TRBJ2-7 for the parts outside the CDR3, the full variable domain is NAGVMQNPRHLVRRRGQEARLRCSPMKGHSHVYWYRQLPEEGLKFMVYLQKENIIDESGMPKERFSAEFPKEGPSILRIQQVVRGDSAAYFCASSSSNGAYEQYFGPGTRLTVT.

The CDR3 coding sequence is TGCGCCAGCAGCCAAGGGTGGGCGGGGAATTACGAGCAGTACTTC. Its translation is CASSQGWAGNYEQYF. The gene calls are TRBV4-1 and TRBJ2-7; D possibly corresponds to TRBD2 (6 bases). CDR1 is MGHRA and CDR2 is YSYEKL in the germline V gene. V shed 1 base and J shed 4 bases, with 14 bases lying between them. The CDR3 is made up of 15 amino acids.

The CDR3, as DNA: TGTGCCAGCAGCTTCCAAGACAGGGGGCGAGGAGGAGATACGCAGTATTTT. Translated, it gives CASSFQDRGRGGDTQYF. The chain links TRBV7-8 to TRBJ2-3; 10 positions agree with TRBD1. Germline CDR1 reads SGHVS; CDR2 reads FQNEAQ. V was pared by 3 bases and J by 5 bases, with 11 bases of the junction left unmatched. The CDR3 runs to 17 residues.

The sample holds a few counts of this clone. The V and J genes are TRBV5-6 and TRBJ1-1; D gene ambiguous. The CDR3 sequence is 14 residues long. Germline V gives CDR1 SGHDT, CDR2 YYEEEE. Between the trimmed V and J ends, which lost 0 bases and 6 bases, there was a span of 12 bases. This chain's CDR3 is CASSLVQASAEAFF. CDR3 bases: TGTGCCAGCAGCTTGGTCCAGGCGTCGGCTGAAGCTTTCTTT.

V usage is TRBV28 and J usage is TRBJ1-5; 9 bases map to TRBD1. Per the germline V gene, CDR1 is MDHEN and CDR2 is SYDVKM. The CDR3 runs to 17 residues. V shed 5 bases and J 4 bases; nucleotides not matched to a gene: 12. The CDR3 DNA sequence: TGTGCCAGCAGTCCTATGGCGTACAGGGGGCCAAATCAGCCCCAGCATTTT. It specifies CASSPMAYRGPNQPQHF. Together with reference TRBV28 and TRBJ1-5, the CDR3 gives the full variable domain: DVKVTQSSRYLVKRTGEKVFLECVQDMDHENMFWYRQDPGLGLRLIYFSYDVKMKEKGDIPEGYSVSREKKERFSLILESASTNQTSMYLCASSPMAYRGPNQPQHFGDGTRLSIL.

This clone was seen only a few times. This chain joins TRBV28 and TRBJ2-6, with a weak D call TRBD1 (5 bases). V was shortened by 3 bases and J by 4 bases, with 16 bases between the two germline ends. CDR3 length: 17 amino acids. Germline V gene lookup returns CDR1 MDHEN and CDR2 SYDVKM. CDR3 sequence reads: CASSFLQSGPGANVLTF. The CDR3 DNA reads as TGTGCCAGCAGTTTCCTACAATCAGGGCCAGGGGCCAACGTCCTGACTTTC.

The chain carries TRBV15 and TRBJ2-7; 9 nucleotides align to TRBD1. CDR1 and CDR2 from the germline V gene are LNHNV and YYDKDF (reference sequence). There are 15 residues in the CDR3. Unmatched junction bases numbered 7, after V lost 5 bases and J lost 2 bases. The CDR3 region is CATSLRTGVTYEQYF. The CDR3 nucleotides are TGTGCCACCAGCTTACGGACAGGGGTAACCTACGAGCAGTACTTC. Full variable domain (rest looked up from reference TRBV15 and TRBJ2-7): DAMVIQNPRYQVTQFGKPVTLSCSQTLNHNVMYWYQQKSSQAPKLLFHYYDKDFNNEADTPDNFQSRRPNTSFCFLDIRSPGLGDTAMYLCATSLRTGVTYEQYFGPGTRLTVT.

The chain recombines TRBV2 with TRBJ1-5, with no clear D. This CDR3 comprises 14 residues. In germline, CDR1 is SNHLY, CDR2 FYNNEI. Trimming left V 7 bases short and J 2 bases short, with 12 bases between. The CDR3 loop reads CASIEGHGNQPQHF. CDR3 coding DNA: TGTGCCAGCATTGAGGGCCACGGCAATCAGCCCCAGCATTTT.

Written as DNA, the CDR3 is TGTGCCACCAGCAGAGATCTTTCGAGCGAAAAACTGTTTTTT. It specifies CATSRDLSSEKLFF. The J gene is TRBJ1-4, the V gene TRBV15, with D unresolved. CDR3 length: 14 amino acids. Germline V gene lookup returns CDR1 LNHNV and CDR2 YYDKDF (reference sequence). The V end lost 0 bases, the J end lost 8 bases, and 10 bases lay between the germline ends. The whole variable domain, remainder taken from reference TRBV15 and TRBJ1-4, is DAMVIQNPRYQVTQFGKPVTLSCSQTLNHNVMYWYQQKSSQAPKLLFHYYDKDFNNEADTPDNFQSRRPNTSFCFLDIRSPGLGDTAMYLCATSRDLSSEKLFFGSGTQLSVL.

This chain uses TRBV6-1 with TRBJ2-3; D gene uncertain. CDR3 length: 12 residues. The V end lost 6 bases, the J end lost 7 bases, and 11 bases lay between the germline ends. Germline CDR1 and CDR2: MNHNS and SASEGT. The CDR3 protein is CASRADSYTQYF. CDR3 bases: TGTGCCAGCAGGGCTGACTCGTATACGCAGTATTTT.

The rearrangement joins TRBV27 to TRBJ1-1; weak D call: TRBD1 (6 bases). Trimming left V 0 bases short and J 5 bases short, with 10 bases between. CDR1 and CDR2 (germline): MNHEY, SMNVEV (reference sequence). The CDR3 spans 14 residues. The CDR3 coding sequence is TGTGCCAGCAGTTTATCCTCAGGGGAGACTGAAGCTTTCTTT. Translating it yields CASSLSSGETEAFF.

This rearrangement joins TRBV12-5 to TRBJ2-7, with 9 bases matching TRBD2. Trimming removed 6 bases from V and 2 bases from J; junction bases left unmatched: 2. Germline V lookup: CDR1 LGHNT, CDR2 FRNRAP. This CDR3 has 13 amino acids. The CDR3 sequence is CASGGGRAYEQYF. The CDR3 nucleotides are TGTGCTAGTGGGGGCGGGAGGGCCTACGAGCAGTACTTC.

The chain employs TRBV2 and TRBJ2-3; TRBD2 aligns across 7 bases. V was clipped by 7 bases and J by 3 bases; unmatched bases: 7. This CDR3 has 14 residues. Germline CDR1 and CDR2: SNHLY and FYNNEI. Written as DNA, the CDR3 is TGTGCCAGCAAATTCGGGGGAGGGACAGATACGCAGTATTTT. Encoded protein: CASKFGGGTDTQYF.

The chain links TRBV7-9 to TRBJ1-1; D ambiguous. Germline V gene data show CDR1 as SEHNR and CDR2 as FQNEAQ (reference sequence). CDR3 size: 13 residues. V was cut by 2 bases and J by 2 bases, with 6 bases left in between. Here the CDR3 reads CASSLLRNTEAFF. The CDR3 DNA reads as TGTGCCAGCAGCTTACTCAGAAACACTGAAGCTTTCTTT.

The J gene is TRBJ2-7, the V gene TRBV5-4; 9 nucleotides match TRBD2. This CDR3 spans 14 amino acids. Per germline, CDR1 SGHNT and CDR2 YYREEE (reference sequence). Germline trimming cut 2 bases from V and 5 bases from J; bases unmatched to any gene: 5. The CDR3 region is CASSFSGRYDEQYF. CDR3 bases: TGTGCCAGCAGCTTTAGCGGGAGATACGACGAGCAGTACTTC.

V gene TRBV15 combines with J gene TRBJ2-1, with a tentative D call TRBD2 (7 bases). Germline V gene sequence: CDR1 LNHNV, CDR2 YYDKDF (reference sequence). Between the trimmed V and J ends, which lost 1 base and 6 bases, there was a span of 16 bases. CDR3 length: 16 residues. CDR3 region: CATSRGLAAGVNEQFF. CDR3 in DNA: TGTGCCACCAGCAGAGGCCTAGCGGCAGGGGTCAATGAGCAGTTCTTC.

The rearrangement joins TRBV6-5 to TRBJ1-4; possible D gene TRBD1, 5 bases. CDR1 and CDR2 (germline): MNHEY, SVGAGI. The CDR3 length is 16 residues. V lost 0 bases to trimming and J lost 0 bases, with 8 bases between them. DNA for the CDR3: TGTGCCAGCAGTTACTCCCCAGGGACAACTAATGAAAAACTGTTTTTT. Amino acid sequence: CASSYSPGTTNEKLFF.

This sequence joins TRBV9 and TRBJ2-3; 8 bases line up with TRBD2. This CDR3 comprises 15 residues. V shed 3 bases and J 5 bases; nucleotides not matched to a gene: 8. In germline, CDR1 is SGDLS, CDR2 YYNGEE. CDR3 sequence: CASSEQAGEIDTQYF. For the CDR3, the DNA is TGTGCCAGCAGCGAACAAGCGGGAGAAATAGATACGCAGTATTTT.